Below are 10 T cell receptor beta chains sequenced from a single sample in a study of blood T cell repertoires in COVID-19. Profiling relied on immunoSEQ multiplex PCR, and the TCRdb table lists in-frame clones only, not all of them. This sample carries approximately 130,000 clones, 85% of them seen once, and the ten largest clones take about 4.3%. The sample comprised peripheral blood. These receptors were collected from a human donor in a cohort sampled during active COVID-19.

V usage is TRBV7-2 and J usage is TRBJ1-3; 7 bases line up with TRBD1. The CDR3 extends over 16 amino acids. The V gene end was trimmed by 5 bases and the J gene end by 8 bases; junction bases not matched to a gene: 15. Germline loops: CDR1 SGHTA, CDR2 FQGNSA. DNA for the CDR3: TGTGCCAGCAGCGGATTTACAGGGGCCGAGGGGGACACCATATATTTT. The encoded protein is CASSGFTGAEGDTIYF.

The gene calls are TRBV19 and TRBJ2-1; 12 nucleotides line up with TRBD2. J was trimmed by 0 bases and V by 4 bases; bases with no gene match: 4. Germline V gives CDR1 LNHDA, CDR2 SQIVND (reference sequence). The CDR3 contains 17 residues. This chain's CDR3 is CASSTLTSGSSYNEQFF. Written as DNA, the CDR3 is TGTGCCAGTAGTACCCTGACTAGCGGGAGCTCCTACAATGAGCAGTTCTTC. Full variable domain (rest looked up from reference TRBV19 and TRBJ2-1): DGGITQSPKYLFRKEGQNVTLSCEQNLNHDAMYWYRQDPGQGLRLIYYSQIVNDFQKGDIAEGYSVSREKKESFPLTVTSAQKNPTAFYLCASSTLTSGSSYNEQFFGPGTRLTVL.

In regard to this clone: Sequence at one end of the junction differs from germline and may be a read error. The chain joins TRBV6-6 to TRBJ1-1; D is uncertain. The CDR3 contains 11 residues. Germline CDR1 and CDR2: MNHNY and SVGAGI (reference sequence). The CDR3 DNA reads as TGTGCCAGCAGCCGCTCACAAAACCACGATTTT. Its translation is CASSRSQNHDF.

This chain connects TRBV4-1 to TRBJ2-3; unclear D gene. CDR1 MGHRA and CDR2 YSYEKL come from the germline V gene. Trimming took off 2 bases at V and 0 bases at J, with 9 bases between the two ends. There are 15 residues in the CDR3. The DNA of the CDR3 is TGCGCCAGCAGCCAATTCGGGTCGAGCACAGATACGCAGTATTTT. This translates into CASSQFGSSTDTQYF.

The chain links TRBV10-3 to TRBJ2-5; perhaps TRBD2 as D (6 bases). Trimming left V 9 bases short and J 9 bases short, with 17 bases between. The CDR3 has 12 amino acids. Germline assignment: CDR1 ENHRY and CDR2 SYGVKD. CDR3 DNA: TGTGCCATGGGAGATCCGGGGGAGGCCCAGTACTTC. This encodes CAMGDPGEAQYF.

The chain recombines TRBV3-1 (or the pseudogene TRBV3-2) with TRBJ1-6, with D perhaps matching TRBD1 (5 bases). The CDR3 extends over 12 amino acids. Trimming stripped 6 bases from V and 7 bases from J, with 7 bases between. Germline V gives CDR1 LGHDT, CDR2 YNNKEL (reference sequence). The CDR3 bases are TGTGCCAGCAGAACAGGAAATTCACCCCTCCACTTT. Amino acid sequence: CASRTGNSPLHF.

J is TRBJ1-6 and V is TRBV6-5; D is unresolved. This CDR3 comprises 13 residues. V lost 10 bases and J 10 bases, leaving 17 bases between the germline ends. Germline V lookup: CDR1 MNHEY, CDR2 SVGAGI. CDR3 loop: CAILREVGSPLHF. The CDR3 DNA follows: TGTGCCATACTCCGGGAGGTTGGGTCACCCCTCCACTTT.

The chain uses TRBV5-4 and TRBJ2-4, with TRBD2 identical over 12 bases. V gave up 4 bases and J gave up 6 bases; unmatched junction bases: 8. This CDR3 has 16 amino acids. CDR1 SGHNT and CDR2 YYREEE come from the germline V gene (reference sequence). The CDR3 coding sequence is TGTGCCAGCAGCACACCGACTAGCGGGGGAATAAACATTCAGTACTTC. It codes for CASSTPTSGGINIQYF.

The CDR3 sequence is CASSPGTSGGHSKETQYF. The CDR3 DNA sequence: TGTGCCAGCAGCCCGGGGACTAGCGGGGGGCATTCTAAAGAGACCCAGTACTTC. This chain uses TRBV7-6 with TRBJ2-5, with 15 bases fitting TRBD2. This CDR3 has 18 amino acids. The germline V gene has CDR1 SGHVS and CDR2 FNYEAQ. Trimming at V came to 5 bases and at J to 3 bases, leaving 10 bases not matched to a gene.

The V gene is TRBV30, the J gene TRBJ2-7; D possibly corresponds to TRBD2 (6 bases). This CDR3 comprises 16 residues. Germline CDR1 and CDR2: GTSNPN and SVGIG (reference sequence). V lost 0 bases and J lost 6, with 21 bases in between. The CDR3, as DNA: TGTGCCTGGAGTGTACACCGGACTGCCTACGGGGGCGAGCAGTACTTC. Encoded protein: CAWSVHRTAYGGEQYF.